The 32 T cell receptor beta chains below were found in one sample sequenced in a study of beta chain features in type 1 diabetes (dated by TCRdb to 2016 to 2019). Library method: the immunoSEQ multiplex PCR assay. All of the isolated RNA was reverse transcribed with the High Capacity cDNA Reverse Transcription Kit, so expressed TCRB transcripts were sequenced. TCRdb holds this immuneACCESS table with in-frame rearrangements only. Some clones are missing; in checked studies, unresolved V genes explain under half, and the rest has no known cause. For this sample the table gives about 320,000 clones, of which about 15% were detected only once. Approximately 7% of the sample goes to the ten largest clones. Material: central memory CD4+ T cells from blood. These receptor sequences come from a man between 25 and 39 years old in good health.

This clone was picked up a small number of times. The rearrangement links TRBV5-1 to TRBJ2-7; 9 nucleotides match TRBD2. J lost 6 bases, V lost 3 bases, and 7 bases had no gene match. The CDR3 runs to 14 residues. The germline CDR1 and CDR2 sequences are SGHRS and YFSETQ. The CDR3 DNA reads as TGCGCCAGCAGCTCAGCGGGGGGCCTGGGCGAGCAGTACTTC. It yields the protein CASSSAGGLGEQYF.

This clone has a handful of counts. This rearrangement joins TRBV2 to TRBJ1-1; the D gene is possibly TRBD1 (5 bases). The CDR3 is 13 residues long. Germline CDR1 SNHLY, CDR2 FYNNEI. The V end was cut by 7 bases, the J end by 2 bases, with 11 bases between. CDR3 sequence (DNA): TGTGCCAGCAAGTGGGACCTCAACACTGAAGCTTTCTTT. Translated, it gives CASKWDLNTEAFF.

This clone was seen a handful of times. The chain employs TRBV21-1 and TRBJ2-1; the D call of TRBD2 is as the table states it, not checked on the DNA. TRBV21-1 is annotated as a pseudogene. The CDR3 runs to 17 residues. CDR3 residues: CASSMAETGLGYNEQFF. The CDR3 DNA follows: TGTGCCAGCAGCATGGCGGAGACCGGACTAGGATACAATGAGCAGTTCTTC.

Details on this clone: At one boundary the junction diverges from the germline segment, which might be a read error. The sample has other DNA sequences that encode this CDR3 too. The chain couples TRBV29-1 to TRBJ1-1; 7 bases are a match to TRBD1. The CDR3 totals 11 residues. Germline V gene sequence: CDR1 SQVTM, CDR2 ANQGSEA. CDR3 in amino acids: CLVTGNTEAFF. As DNA, the CDR3 is TGCCTCGTGACAGGGAACACTGAAGCCTTCTTT.

This chain joins TRBV19 and TRBJ1-2; D gene ambiguous. Germline CDR1 LNHDA, CDR2 SQIVND (reference sequence). V lost 3 bases and J 2 bases, leaving 10 bases between the germline ends. The CDR3 runs 14 residues. CDR3 nucleotide sequence: TGTGCCAGTAGTATGGACCGTTCAAACTATGGCTACACCTTC. Translated, it gives CASSMDRSNYGYTF.

The chain is built from TRBV6-5 and TRBJ1-1; D is perhaps TRBD1 (5 bases). The ends were cut back, 5 bases at V and 3 bases at J, with 10 bases in the middle. Looked up from germline, CDR1 is MNHEY and CDR2 is SVGAGI. The CDR3 totals 13 residues. CDR3 protein: CASSRREDTEAFF. DNA of the CDR3: TGTGCCAGCAGTCGCAGGGAGGACACTGAAGCTTTCTTT.

Points on this clone: Compared with germline, one end of the junction differs, possibly owing to a read error. The chain links TRBV14 to TRBJ1-3; D remains unclear. Germline CDR1 reads SGHDN; CDR2 reads FVKESK. There are 13 residues in the CDR3. CDR3 bases: TGTGCCAGCGGCCAAGGTCCGGGAAACACCATATATTTT. Translated: CASGQGPGNTIYF.

This clone appeared a few times. The rearrangement links TRBV11-3 to TRBJ1-2; TRBD1 matches 10 bases. Germline assignment: CDR1 SGHNT and CDR2 YENEEA. The CDR3 has 14 amino acids. V was pared by 4 bases and J by 3 bases, with 2 bases of the junction left unmatched. CDR3 nucleotide sequence: TGTGCCAGCAGCTCCGGGACAGGGGACTATGGCTACACCTTC. As protein: CASSSGTGDYGYTF.

This clone has only a few counts. Other DNA sequences from this sample encode an identical CDR3 as well. This chain joins TRBV4-3 and TRBJ2-7, with D hard to call. Germline CDR1 LGHNA, CDR2 YSLEER. The CDR3 totals 14 residues. Trimming removed 6 bases at V and 4 bases at J, with 16 bases between. The CDR3 region has the DNA TGCGCCAGCAGTCTCCGGGTCGAAGGGTACGAGCAGTACTTC. It translates to CASSLRVEGYEQYF.

The chain is built from TRBV4-1 and TRBJ2-7; weak D call: TRBD1 (5 bases). Trimming removed 4 bases at V and 6 bases at J, with 10 bases between. The CDR3 loop spans 12 amino acids. Germline V CDR1 and CDR2: MGHRA, YSYEKL. CDR3 DNA: TGCGCCAGCAGCCTCCAGGGCGGCGAGCAGTACTTC. Its protein product is CASSLQGGEQYF.

The chain has TRBV18 and TRBJ1-2, with TRBD1 identical over 9 bases. This CDR3 is 16 amino acids long. V lost 2 bases, J lost 0 bases, and 4 bases stayed unmatched. Germline loops: CDR1 KGHSH, CDR2 LQKENI. The DNA for the CDR3 is TGTGCCAGCTCACCAGTACGACAGGGGGCTAACTATGGCTACACCTTC. This codes for CASSPVRQGANYGYTF.

This rearrangement joins TRBV2 to TRBJ1-3; D is possibly TRBD1 (6 bases). With 5 bases removed from V and 5 bases from J, the gap between germline ends came to 19 bases. CDR1 and CDR2 (germline): SNHLY, FYNNEI. The CDR3 has 16 residues. CDR3 loop: CASSPGLGQGRNTIYF. For the CDR3, the DNA is TGTGCCAGCAGTCCGGGATTGGGGCAGGGGAGAAACACCATATATTTT.

The sample holds many counts of this clone. The V and J genes are TRBV23-1 and TRBJ2-7, with a weak D call TRBD1 (5 bases). TRBV23-1 is treated as an ORF (open reading frame) with a function not yet certain. This CDR3 has 14 amino acids. The ends were cut back, 3 bases at V and 2 bases at J, with 11 bases in the middle. The CDR3 is CASSHPGIPYEQYV. The CDR3 nucleotides read TGCGCCAGCAGTCACCCAGGGATTCCCTACGAGCAGTACGTC.

V usage is TRBV25-1 and J usage is TRBJ2-2; D not resolved. Trimming took off 4 bases at V and 3 bases at J, with 9 bases between the two ends. CDR1 and CDR2 from the germline V gene are MGHDK and SYGVNS. This CDR3 has 14 residues. CDR3: CASSAPGYTGELFF. In DNA form, the CDR3 reads TGTGCCAGCAGTGCTCCGGGCTACACCGGGGAGCTGTTTTTT.

This clone was found many times. This sequence joins TRBV7-9 and TRBJ2-1, with 8 nucleotides matching TRBD2. The CDR3 has 15 residues. J lost 1 base, V lost 6 bases, and 5 bases had no gene match. Germline CDR1 is SEHNR and CDR2 is FQNEAQ (reference sequence). In nucleotides, the CDR3 is TGTGCCAGCAGACCAATAGCGGGATCCTACAATGAGCAGTTCTTC. Its protein is CASRPIAGSYNEQFF. Complete variable domain (other parts from reference TRBV7-9 and TRBJ2-1): DTGVSQNPRHKITKRGQNVTFRCDPISEHNRLYWYRQTLGQGPEFLTYFQNEAQLEKSRLLSDRFSAERPKGSFSTLEIQRTEQGDSAMYLCASRPIAGSYNEQFFGPGTRLTVL.

This clone occurred a few times. The CDR3 spells CASGLFMTGQGNQPQHF. The DNA for the CDR3 is TGTGCTAGTGGTTTGTTCATGACTGGACAGGGGAATCAGCCCCAGCATTTT. This chain joins TRBV12-5 and TRBJ1-5; TRBD1 matches 9 bases. The CDR3 loop spans 17 amino acids. Trimming cost V 2 bases and J 4 bases; bases outside gene matches: 9. CDR1 is LGHNT and CDR2 is FRNRAP in the germline V gene.

This clone was picked up many times. CDR3 sequence reads: CAGQDRAFGELFF. The CDR3, as DNA: TGTGCCGGACAGGACAGGGCTTTCGGGGAGCTGTTTTTT. The chain is built from TRBV11-3 and TRBJ2-2; 8 nucleotides agree with TRBD1. In germline, CDR1 is SGHNT, CDR2 YENEEA. CDR3 length: 13 amino acids. The V segment lost 11 bases and the J segment 7 bases; nucleotides outside the gene matches: 9. Complete variable domain (other parts from reference TRBV11-3 and TRBJ2-2): EAGVVQSPRYKIIEKKQPVAFWCNPISGHNTLYWYLQNLGQGPELLIRYENEEAVDDSQLPKDRFSAERLKGVDSTLKIQPAELGDSAVYLCAGQDRAFGELFFGEGSRLTVL.

The sample holds a few counts of this clone. This chain connects TRBV2 to TRBJ2-3; D gene ambiguous. Germline CDR1 SNHLY, CDR2 FYNNEI. V lost 2 bases, J lost 3 bases, and 6 bases lay in between. CDR3 length: 13 amino acids. The CDR3 DNA reads TGTGCCAGCAGTGAAATCTCGACAGATACGCAGTATTTT. Its protein is CASSEISTDTQYF.

The chain employs TRBV27 and TRBJ2-3; D uncertain. There are 14 residues in the CDR3. Trimming pared 2 bases from V and 2 bases from J, leaving 8 bases between. The germline CDR1 and CDR2 sequences are MNHEY and SMNVEV (reference sequence). The CDR3 coding sequence is TGTGCCAGCAGTTTAAAGGTATCCACAGATACGCAGTATTTT. This codes for CASSLKVSTDTQYF.

The rearrangement links TRBV4-3 to TRBJ2-7; D may be TRBD1 (6 bases). The CDR3 extends over 12 amino acids. With 8 bases removed from V and 3 bases from J, the gap between germline ends came to 11 bases. The germline V gene encodes CDR1 LGHNA and CDR2 YSLEER. The CDR3 region is CASFGDNYEQYV. In nucleotides, the CDR3 is TGCGCCAGCTTCGGGGACAACTACGAGCAGTACGTC.

This chain links TRBV5-4 with TRBJ2-5, with TRBD2 identical over 8 bases. The CDR3 extends over 15 amino acids. Unmatched junction bases numbered 8, after V lost 0 bases and J lost 7 bases. CDR1 and CDR2 from the germline V gene are SGHNT and YYREEE (reference sequence). The CDR3 spells CASSLAAGEFGTQYF. The CDR3 coding sequence is TGTGCCAGCAGCTTGGCAGCGGGAGAATTTGGGACCCAGTACTTC.

This clone was observed a handful of times. The gene calls are TRBV27 and TRBJ1-2, with TRBD1 matching 7 bases. The CDR3 spans 16 residues. V trimming: 1 base; J trimming: 6 bases; junction bases outside the gene matches: 11. CDR1 MNHEY and CDR2 SMNVEV come from the germline V gene (reference sequence). CDR3 loop: CASSLYFLGQGDGYTF. The DNA for the CDR3 is TGTGCCAGCAGTTTATACTTCTTGGGGCAGGGGGATGGCTACACCTTC.

The chain recombines TRBV27 with TRBJ1-5, with a tentative D call TRBD1 (6 bases). The germline V gene encodes CDR1 MNHEY and CDR2 SMNVEV (reference sequence). V lost 3 bases, J lost 6 bases, and 15 bases lay in between. The CDR3 length is 15 residues. CDR3 in DNA: TGTGCCAGCAGTTTGAGTCCATCAGGGGTTCAGCCCCAGCATTTT. Translating it yields CASSLSPSGVQPQHF.

A few counts support this clone. The chain links TRBV5-6 to TRBJ2-5; 7 bases match TRBD1. This CDR3 has 14 amino acids. Germline trimming cut 4 bases from V and 2 bases from J; bases unmatched to any gene: 5. Germline V gene sequence: CDR1 SGHDT, CDR2 YYEEEE. The CDR3 protein is CASSATGPQETQYF. For the CDR3, the DNA is TGTGCCAGCAGCGCGACAGGGCCTCAAGAGACCCAGTACTTC.

This clone was counted a single time. V is TRBV14 and J is TRBJ1-6; TRBD1 might be the D (5 bases). This CDR3 comprises 15 residues. Germline assignment: CDR1 SGHDN and CDR2 FVKESK. Trimming shortened V by 3 bases and J by 7 bases, and 13 bases separated the two germline ends. The CDR3 DNA follows: TGTGCCAGCAGCCATGTGGGGGAGAAGAATTCACCCCTCCACTTT. Amino acid sequence: CASSHVGEKNSPLHF.

This clone was seen only a few times. The J gene is TRBJ2-1, the V gene TRBV19; 12 positions match TRBD2. This CDR3 spans 17 amino acids. V gave up 5 bases and J gave up 9 bases; unmatched junction bases: 14. Germline CDR1 reads LNHDA; CDR2 reads SQIVND (reference sequence). CDR3 sequence: CASSPSSLAGGPSEQFF. The CDR3 region has the DNA TGTGCCAGTAGTCCGAGCTCCCTAGCGGGGGGGCCTAGTGAGCAGTTCTTC.

The J gene is TRBJ1-1, the V gene TRBV19, with D uncertain. Germline-derived CDR1 and CDR2 are LNHDA and SQIVND (reference sequence). V lost 1 base and J lost 4, with 13 bases in between. CDR3 length: 15 amino acids. This CDR3 reads CASSIVAVSGTEAFF. The CDR3, as DNA: TGTGCCAGTAGTATAGTGGCGGTCTCGGGCACTGAAGCTTTCTTT.

The V and J genes are TRBV30 and TRBJ1-2; a weak D match, TRBD1 (5 bases). Germline-derived CDR1 and CDR2 are GTSNPN and SVGIG (reference sequence). V lost 4 bases to trimming and J lost 3 bases, with 12 bases between them. There are 13 residues in the CDR3. The CDR3 loop is CAWIGGYYYGYTF. The CDR3 region has the DNA TGTGCCTGGATTGGGGGATACTACTATGGCTACACCTTC.

The table lists this clone with many counts. The chain couples TRBV7-2 to TRBJ2-3; D not certain. The CDR3 extends over 11 amino acids. V was cut by 1 base and J by 11 bases, with 7 bases left in between. Germline V gene data show CDR1 as SGHTA and CDR2 as FQGNSA. CDR3 sequence: CASSLVGRQYF. The CDR3 DNA reads TGTGCCAGCAGCTTAGTTGGCAGGCAGTATTTT.

This chain joins TRBV7-9 and TRBJ1-2; no definite D call. Germline CDR1 is SEHNR and CDR2 is FQNEAQ (reference sequence). The CDR3 consists of 12 residues. V lost 2 bases and J 8 bases, leaving 9 bases between the germline ends. The CDR3 nucleotides read TGTGCCAGCAGCTTATCTGGGGAGGGCTACACCTTC. Translated: CASSLSGEGYTF.

This clone has more than one count but fewer than ten. The rearrangement joins TRBV6-6 to TRBJ2-2, with 11 nucleotides matching TRBD2. Unmatched junction bases numbered 0, after V lost 2 bases and J lost 4 bases. The CDR3 covers 15 residues. Per the germline V gene, CDR1 is MNHNY and CDR2 is SVGAGI (reference sequence). In DNA form, the CDR3 reads TGTGCCAGCAGTTACGGGACTAGCGGCACCGGGGAGCTGTTTTTT. Its protein is CASSYGTSGTGELFF.

CDR3 amino acids: CAISAERGPGEAFF. The CDR3 nucleotides read TGTGCCATCAGTGCGGAAAGGGGGCCGGGTGAAGCTTTCTTT. The rearrangement uses TRBV10-3 and TRBJ1-1; 7 bases are a match to TRBD1. V lost 4 bases to trimming and J lost 7 bases; unmatched junction nucleotides: 9. CDR1 ENHRY and CDR2 SYGVKD come from the germline V gene. This CDR3 spans 14 amino acids.